A selection of T cell receptor beta chains follows, all from one sample in a study of shared clonotypes between healthy human individuals. Assay used: immunoSEQ multiplex PCR; TCRdb lists only in-frame clones, some missing. The sample includes hundreds of thousands of clones, about 91% of them seen just once. Sequenced material: naive CD8+ T cells sorted from blood. These receptors were collected from a man aged 25 to 40 in good health. The CDR3 runs from the conserved cysteine through the conserved F or W. A D gene is named only where the DNA matches it firmly. Rows may omit the clone size; those that give it use once, few, many or a size class.

TRBJ2-7	TRBD2	.	TRBV6-5	TGTGCCAGCAGTTACAGGCTAGCGGGAGGGCTCGGCGAGCAGTACTTC	CASSYRLAGGLGEQYF
TRBJ2-7	.	.	TRBV6-1	TGTGCCAGCAGTGAAGCACGACAAGAGTACGAGCAGTACTTC	CASSEARQEYEQYF
TRBJ2-2	.	.	TRBV5-6	TGTGCCAGCAGCTCCAACCCCCCCGGGGAGCTGTTTTTT	CASSSNPPGELFF
TRBJ1-5	.	.	TRBV27	TGTGCCAGCAGTTTTGGTGGGATATATAGCAATCAGCCCCAGCATTTT	CASSFGGIYSNQPQHF
TRBJ2-7	TRBD1	.	TRBV27	TGTGCCACCCGTCCGGGACAGGGGATTCACGAGCAGTACTTC	CATRPGQGIHEQYF
TRBJ2-1	.	.	TRBV19	TGTGCCAGTAGTATAGATGCTCTGTCCTACAATGAGCAGTTCTTC	CASSIDALSYNEQFF
TRBJ2-7	TRBD2	.	TRBV7-8	TGTGCCAGCAGCTCCCTCGGCCAACTAGCGGGAACCCTTTCCTACGAGCAGTACTTC	CASSSLGQLAGTLSYEQYF
TRBJ2-2	.	.	TRBV19	TGTGCCAGTAGTATCCCCTTTTCGGTCGGACAGACCGGGGAGCTGTTTTTT	CASSIPFSVGQTGELFF
TRBJ2-3	TRBD2	.	TRBV27	TGTGCCAGCAGCACCAAAACTAGCGGGAGGGCAACTCCGCCAGATACGCAGTATTTT	CASSTKTSGRATPPDTQYF
TRBJ2-7	TRBD2	.	TRBV4-3	TGCGCCAGCAGCCAAACTAGCGCCCACGAGCAGTACTTC	CASSQTSAHEQYF
TRBJ2-2	.	.	TRBV28	TGTGCCAGCAGTTTAGAACCTGGCACCGGGGAGCTGTTTTTT	CASSLEPGTGELFF
TRBJ2-1	TRBD2	.	TRBV15	TGTGCCACCAGCAGAGTTGCCGGGACTAGCGGGACCGGGGACTACAATGAGCAGTTCTTC	CATSRVAGTSGTGDYNEQFF
TRBJ1-1	.	.	TRBV5-6	TGTGCCAGCAGCTTGGCAGTGGCTGGGCAAGCTTTCTTT	CASSLAVAGQAFF
TRBJ2-1	TRBD2	.	TRBV4-1	TGCGCCAGCAGCCAAGATGCGGGAGCCTCCTACAATGAGCAGTTCTTC	CASSQDAGASYNEQFF
TRBJ2-7	.	once	TRBV6-1	TGTGCCAGCAGTGAAGCGCAGCGGTACGAGCAGTACTTC	CASSEAQRYEQYF
TRBJ2-3	TRBD1	.	TRBV6-6	TGTGCCAGCAGCCACAGGGGGCGCACAGATACGCAGTATTTT	CASSHRGRTDTQYF
TRBJ2-6	.	.	TRBV13	TGTGCCAGCAGCTTAGCGGGCTCTGGGGCCAACGTCCTGACTTTC	CASSLAGSGANVLTF
TRBJ2-3	.	.	TRBV7-8	TGTGCCAGCAGCACCAGCGGGCCCATGAGCACAGATACGCAGTATTTT	CASSTSGPMSTDTQYF
TRBJ2-1	.	.	TRBV27	TGTGCCAGCAGTCATAGCTCCTACAATGAGCAGTTCTTC	CASSHSSYNEQFF
TRBJ2-3	TRBD2	.	TRBV2	TGTGCCAGCAGTGTTGAATTGGCGGGAGTTCTCCCAGATACGCAGTATTTT	CASSVELAGVLPDTQYF
TRBJ2-1	TRBD1	.	TRBV5-4	TGTGCCAGCAGCTTCTTACAGGGGGGCAATGAGCAGTTCTTC	CASSFLQGGNEQFF
TRBJ2-2	.	.	TRBV27	TGTGCCAGCTGGGACCTCCGAGGGGCCGGGGAGCTGTTTTTT	CASWDLRGAGELFF
TRBJ1-5	TRBD1	.	TRBV27	TGTGCCAGCAAATCGACAGGGAACAGGAGCAATCAGCCCCAGCATTTT	CASKSTGNRSNQPQHF
TRBJ1-3	.	.	TRBV2	TGTGCCAGCAGTGGGAAGCCCTCTGGAAACACCATATATTTT	CASSGKPSGNTIYF
TRBJ1-2	TRBD1	.	TRBV13	TGTGCCAGCAGCTCAACAGGGGACGAGGGTGGCTACACCTTC	CASSSTGDEGGYTF
TRBJ1-2	TRBD1	.	TRBV6-6	TGTGCCAGCAGGGCACCCGGGACAGGGAACTATGGCTACACCTTC	CASRAPGTGNYGYTF
TRBJ2-1	.	once	TRBV7-2	TGTGCCAGCAGCTCTACAGCAGTCACGGTTGGGCAGTTCTTC	CASSSTAVTVGQFF
TRBJ2-1	.	.	TRBV29-1	TGCAGCGGGGGACGAGTCTCTGGCCCTGGTGAGCAGTTCTTC	CSGGRVSGPGEQFF
TRBJ2-3	.	.	TRBV27	TGTGCCAGCAGTTTATCGGTCCTCCCGTACCCCACAGATACGCAGTATTTT	CASSLSVLPYPTDTQYF
TRBJ1-2	.	.	TRBV11-2	TGTGCCAGCAGCTTAGGAGCTAATGACAGGATCTATGGCTACACCTTC	CASSLGANDRIYGYTF
TRBJ2-1	.	.	TRBV14	TGTGCCAGCAGCCCCGGATACAATGAGCAGTTCTTC	CASSPGYNEQFF
TRBJ2-1	.	.	TRBV7-9	TGTGCCAGCACCTCCCCTAGGGACGCCGGGAATGAGCAGTTCTTC	CASTSPRDAGNEQFF
TRBJ1-3	.	once	TRBV15	TGTGCCGCCCAGGAGACCTCTGGAAACACCATATATTTT	CAAQETSGNTIYF
TRBJ1-1	.	.	TRBV2	TGTGCCAGCAGTGAAGGGGGGCAGGGTTGGCCTGAAGCTTTCTTT	CASSEGGQGWPEAFF
TRBJ2-3	.	.	TRBV19	TGTGCCAGTAGTATAGTTGGAGCCACAGATACGCAGTATTTT	CASSIVGATDTQYF
TRBJ2-7	TRBD1	.	TRBV7-8	TGTGCCAGCAGCTGGACAGGGAGCTCCTACGAGCAGTACTTC	CASSWTGSSYEQYF
TRBJ1-4	.	.	TRBV10-3	TGTGCCATCAGCGAGGGGGGCCCCTATGAAAAACTGTTTTTT	CAISEGGPYEKLFF
TRBJ1-4	TRBD1	.	TRBV5-4	TGTGCCAGCAGCTTACAGGGGACCGGATTTAATGAAAAACTGTTTTTT	CASSLQGTGFNEKLFF
TRBJ1-4	.	.	TRBV4-1	TGCGCCGGCAGCACAGGAGAAGGGAATGAAAAACTGTTTTTT	CAGSTGEGNEKLFF
TRBJ2-1	.	once	TRBV2	TGTGCCAGCAGTGCCGTCAGTCCGGAGCAGTTCTTC	CASSAVSPEQFF
TRBJ1-2	.	.	TRBV4-3	TGCGCCAGCAGCCAATTTCTTTATAACTATGGCTACACCTTC	CASSQFLYNYGYTF
TRBJ2-1	TRBD2	.	TRBV7-2	TGTGCCAGCAGCTTACCGGAGCGGGATCCCAGGGTCTTC	CASSLPERDPRVF
TRBJ2-1	.	once	TRBV5-1	TGCGCCAGCAGCCCCCCGGGGGCAGGTGAGCAGTTCTTC	CASSPPGAGEQFF
TRBJ1-3	.	.	TRBV6-1	TGTGCCATACTCGAACCCTCTGGAAACACCATATATTTT	CAILEPSGNTIYF
TRBJ1-5	.	.	TRBV27	TGTGCCAGCAGTTCCTATAATCAGCCCCAGCATTTT	CASSSYNQPQHF
TRBJ2-1	.	.	TRBV9	TGTGCCAGCAGCGTAGGGGCAGTAAGCTCCTACAATGAGCAGTTCTTC	CASSVGAVSSYNEQFF
TRBJ2-7	.	.	TRBV27	TGTGCCAGCAGTTTTCACAGACGGCTCCCCGTTCACGAGCAGTACTTC	CASSFHRRLPVHEQYF
TRBJ2-2	TRBD1	.	TRBV6-1	TGTGCCAGCAGTGAAAACCCAGGGGGCGGTCTAACCGGGGAGCTGTTTTTT	CASSENPGGGLTGELFF
TRBJ2-7	.	.	TRBV4-3	TGCGCCAGCAGCCTTTCAAGGACTACCTACGAGCAGTACTTC	CASSLSRTTYEQYF